This entry describes one T cell receptor beta chain. This specimen belongs to a study of T cell responses to AZD1222 COVID-19 vaccine. The CDR3 consists of 15 residues. V gave up 0 bases and J gave up 4 bases, with 12 bases separating them. In germline, CDR1 is LGHDT, CDR2 YNNKEL (reference sequence). The repertoire was sequenced with immunoSEQ multiplex PCR; TCRdb's copy has only in-frame clones and lacks some. Here the sample spans around 99,000 clones, just over 90% being singletons. Sequenced material: peripheral blood, taken 28 days after the second AZD1222 dose. The chain recombines TRBV3-1 (or the pseudogene TRBV3-2) with TRBJ2-5; a weak D match, TRBD2 (7 bases). The sequence was obtained from an adult who received the AZD1222 COVID-19 vaccine. The CDR3 nucleotides read TGTGCCAGCAGCCAAGATGTGGGGGGGCCAGAGACCCAGTACTTC. This gives the protein CASSQDVGGPETQYF.